This T cell receptor (beta chain) was observed in a study of blood T cell repertoires in COVID-19. Method: immunoSEQ multiplex PCR; TCRdb's copy keeps in-frame clones and lacks some. Of some 150,000 clones in the sample, 84% are singletons; the top ten hold 35% to 45%. V dropped 8 bases and J dropped 6; count of bases not matched to a gene: 7. This CDR3 is built from 14 residues. Germline-derived CDR1 and CDR2 are KGHSH and LQKENI. This TCR came from a human donor in a cohort sampled during active COVID-19. J is TRBJ2-5 and V is TRBV18; 12 bases are shared with TRBD1. The sequencing input was peripheral blood. The CDR3 spells CASTGTGGEKTQYF. The CDR3 coding sequence is TGTGCCAGCACCGGGACAGGGGGCGAAAAGACCCAGTACTTC.